This record looks at one T cell receptor beta chain sequence and its context. Its cognate antigen is unknown. The record originates from a study of T cell responses to AZD1222 COVID-19 vaccine. Study summary: Doses given second, at about 4 or about 12 weeks, were pooled. Broader study findings: The donor group comprised mostly white British people and more females; the analysis possibly underestimated clonal diversity.

Produced via immunoSEQ multiplex PCR; TCRdb's table is partial and in-frame only. The sample contains over 150,000 clones, 85% to 90% of which appear only once. The germline gives CDR1 MNHEY, CDR2 SVGAGI. This CDR3 comprises 13 residues. Trimming left V 4 bases short and J 5 bases short, with 9 bases between. The rearrangement joins TRBV6-5 to TRBJ1-5; D is possibly TRBD1 (6 bases). The material sequenced was peripheral blood, taken on day 0 of AZD1222 vaccination. This receptor was obtained from an adult in good health. The CDR3 DNA reads TGTGCCAGCAGTTGGGGGGGGCATCAGCCCCAGCATTTT. Protein: CASSWGGHQPQHF.